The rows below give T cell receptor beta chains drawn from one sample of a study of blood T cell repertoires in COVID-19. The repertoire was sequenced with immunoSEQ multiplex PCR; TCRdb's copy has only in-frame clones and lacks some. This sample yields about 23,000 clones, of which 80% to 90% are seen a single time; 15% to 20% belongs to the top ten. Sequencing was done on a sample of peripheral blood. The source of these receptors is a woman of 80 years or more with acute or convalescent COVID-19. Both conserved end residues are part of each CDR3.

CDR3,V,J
CASSKQRAQETQYF,TRBV7-2,TRBJ2-5
CASIGSGAPRGEQYF,TRBV13,TRBJ2-7
CASSYLASGTYEQYF,TRBV6-5,TRBJ2-7
CASSIVKEDRAGAFF,TRBV19,TRBJ1-1
CASKGHYSNQPQHF,TRBV6-6,TRBJ1-5
CASSSGTGGAGTDTQYF,TRBV5-1,TRBJ2-3
CASSFSGAGTEAFF,TRBV7-6,TRBJ1-1
CASSYERGVREQFF,TRBV6-5,TRBJ2-1
CASSNGIDGQEGYTF,TRBV11-3,TRBJ1-2
CASSPSRPNRNIQYF,TRBV7-6,TRBJ2-4
CASSLNLLSGANVLTF,TRBV7-2,TRBJ2-6
CASSRESGANVLTF,TRBV6-5,TRBJ2-6
CASRSGGSSDEQFF,TRBV6-5,TRBJ2-1
CAISEVTYGYTF,TRBV10-3,TRBJ1-2
CASSSYRTGDYGYTF,TRBV11-2,TRBJ1-2
CASRNGQGLYNEQFF,TRBV5-1,TRBJ2-1
CASSLAQTYEQYF,TRBV7-2,TRBJ2-7
CASSRKGGAQETQYF,TRBV13,TRBJ2-5
CASSLGVNLDEQFF,TRBV18,TRBJ2-1
CAWSVRGYNEQFF,TRBV30,TRBJ2-1
CASSTTERGQGDFHEQYF,TRBV21-1,TRBJ2-7
CASSGWGVSYEQYF,TRBV7-9,TRBJ2-7
CASSLSYQETQYF,TRBV27,TRBJ2-5
CASQPLGQGGTGELFF,TRBV19,TRBJ2-2
CASSSLESTDTQYF,TRBV19,TRBJ2-3
CATNEGQLGVEGF,TRBV5-1,TRBJ2-7
CASSSRRHLQETQYF,TRBV27,TRBJ2-5
CASGTTARTEAFF,TRBV12-5,TRBJ1-1
CASSPQELDTGELFF,TRBV18,TRBJ2-2
CASSEQQGAREQYF,TRBV6-1,TRBJ2-7
CASSQQENAMNTEAFF,TRBV4-1,TRBJ1-1
CASRREPPQETQYF,TRBV2,TRBJ2-5
CASSPERLDTDTQYF,TRBV5-4,TRBJ2-3
CASSRGGPETQYF,TRBV5-1,TRBJ2-5
CASSLLSTLHF,TRBV5-8,TRBJ1-6
CASSRGSGANVLTF,TRBV11-2,TRBJ2-6
CSASRVQTGGGASYEQYF,TRBV20-1,TRBJ2-7
CSASLAGGSSYNEQFF,TRBV20-1,TRBJ2-1
CASSLGGTRAYEQYF,TRBV7-2,TRBJ2-7
CASSYSGRGIYEQYF,TRBV6-5,TRBJ2-7
CASSMTGLYGYTF,TRBV19,TRBJ1-2
CASSLGSWAVKETQYF,TRBV7-9,TRBJ2-5
CASSTMGHLDTEAFF,TRBV19,TRBJ1-1
CASSLDGTGFEQYF,TRBV7-6,TRBJ2-7
CASSRRRQGALEPQHF,TRBV19,TRBJ1-5
CASSPGSSGRVYEQYF,TRBV18,TRBJ2-7
CASMSAGLTATNEKLFF,TRBV19,TRBJ1-4
CASEKIPGQGASDTEAFF,TRBV3-1/TRBV3-2,TRBJ1-1
CASSSSLLAGAYNEQFF,TRBV5-6,TRBJ2-1
CASGSDRLNNQPQHF,TRBV7-8,TRBJ1-5
CASSLTGTTTGELFF,TRBV7-2,TRBJ2-2
CASSHPGQSEQFF,TRBV4-3,TRBJ2-1
CAISDGGVLSYEQYF,TRBV10-3,TRBJ2-7